Below are 23 T cell receptor beta chains sequenced from a single sample in a study of T cells in Graves' hyperthyroidism and ophthalmopathy. It was RNA transcripts that yielded the amplified TCR beta CDR3 regions. A first-round RT-PCR of the TCR CDR3 used the HTBI primer set. TCRdb processed the multiplex PCR reads anew with MiXCR; each CDR3 protein has one entry. The sample lists about 570,000 distinct CDR3 sequences, about 15% occurring once. The sequencing input was blood. The receptor set was obtained from a middle-aged woman with Graves' hyperthyroidism.

This clonotype was seen at least ten times. The rearrangement links TRBV3-1 to TRBJ2-7, with a tentative D call TRBD1 (5 bases). The CDR3 covers 15 residues. The V and J ends lost 4 bases and 0 bases respectively, with 13 bases between them. Germline V gene sequence: CDR1 LGHDT, CDR2 YNNKEL (reference sequence). The CDR3, as DNA: TGTGCCAGCAGCCCCCATGGGGCCGGCTCCTACGAGCAGTACTTC. Amino acids: CASSPHGAGSYEQYF.

The table lists this clonotype with a few counts. The rearrangement links TRBV30 to TRBJ2-1, with D perhaps given as TRBD1 or TRBD2 (5 bases each). V was trimmed by 4 bases and J by 7 bases, leaving 14 bases between them. Germline CDR1 is GTSNPN and CDR2 is SVGIG (reference sequence). The CDR3 consists of 13 residues. This CDR3 reads CAWTGTGMNEQFF. As DNA, the CDR3 is TGTGCCTGGACCGGGACCGGGATGAATGAGCAGTTCTTC.

The chain joins TRBV27 to TRBJ2-6; the D is unclear. V lost 5 bases to trimming and J lost 3 bases, with 8 bases between them. The length of the CDR3 is 14 residues. Germline CDR1 MNHEY, CDR2 SMNVEV (reference sequence). Here the CDR3 reads CASSRPFGANVLTF. The CDR3 nucleotides read TGTGCCAGCAGTCGACCCTTTGGGGCCAACGTCCTGACTTTC. Full variable domain (remainder filled in from reference TRBV27 and TRBJ2-6): EAQVTQNPRYLITVTGKKLTVTCSQNMNHEYMSWYRQDPGLGLRQIYYSMNVEVTDKGDVPEGYKVSRKEKRNFPLILESPSPNQTSLYFCASSRPFGANVLTFGAGSRLTVL.

This clonotype was found many times. J is TRBJ1-1 and V is TRBV12-5; 7 nucleotides align to TRBD1. The CDR3 is 15 amino acids. The germline V gene has CDR1 LGHNT and CDR2 FRNRAP. The J segment lost 6 bases and the V segment lost 2 bases, leaving 9 bases of the junction unmatched. Here the CDR3 reads CASGLLTGQMAEAFF. In nucleotides, the CDR3 is TGTGCTAGTGGTTTGCTAACGGGACAGATGGCTGAAGCTTTCTTT.

In this sample, this clonotype turned up many times. The chain carries TRBV2 and TRBJ1-2; 11 nucleotides agree with TRBD1. Trimming removed 6 bases from V and 8 bases from J; junction bases left unmatched: 8. The CDR3 extends over 14 amino acids. Germline V gene sequence: CDR1 SNHLY, CDR2 FYNNEI. The CDR3 protein is CASSQGQGALGYTF. CDR3 nucleotide sequence: TGTGCCAGCAGCCAAGGACAGGGGGCGTTGGGCTACACCTTC.

In this sample, this clonotype turned up a few times. V gene TRBV30 combines with J gene TRBJ2-2; 8 nucleotides line up with TRBD1. V shed 6 bases and J 4 bases; nucleotides not matched to a gene: 4. The CDR3 loop spans 13 amino acids. CDR1 GTSNPN and CDR2 SVGIG come from the germline V gene (reference sequence). The CDR3 coding sequence is TGTGCCTGCAGGGGGCTGGCCACCGGGGAGCTGTTTTTT. Translated, it gives CACRGLATGELFF.

The table lists this clonotype with many counts. The CDR3 sequence is CASSLPPNTEAFF. The CDR3 DNA reads as TGCGCCAGCAGCTTGCCACCGAACACTGAAGCTTTCTTT. The V and J genes are TRBV5-1 and TRBJ1-1; D is unresolved. The germline V and J ends were trimmed by 1 base and 1 base, with 5 bases remaining between them. CDR3 length: 13 amino acids. Germline V gene sequence: CDR1 SGHRS, CDR2 YFSETQ.

This clonotype was picked up many times. The J gene is TRBJ1-1, the V gene TRBV7-2; weak D call: TRBD1 (5 bases). This CDR3 is 14 amino acids long. V gave up 5 bases and J gave up 2 bases, with 12 bases separating them. Looked up from germline, CDR1 is SGHTA and CDR2 is FQGNSA. The CDR3 reads CASSKTGDNTEAFF. In DNA, the CDR3 is TGTGCCAGCAGCAAAACAGGCGACAACACTGAAGCTTTCTTT. The full variable domain, in which reference TRBV7-2 and TRBJ1-1 provide the parts outside the CDR3, is GAGVSQSPSNKVTEKGKDVELRCDPISGHTALYWYRQSLGQGLEFLIYFQGNSAPDKSGLPSDRFSAERTGGSVSTLTIQRTQQEDSAVYLCASSKTGDNTEAFFGQGTRLTVV.

In its sample, this clonotype was seen many times. The CDR3 DNA sequence: TGCGCCAGCAGCTTGCAGGGGGCTGAAAAACTGTTTTTT. Protein sequence: CASSLQGAEKLFF. This chain connects TRBV5-1 to TRBJ1-4, with TRBD1 matching 8 bases. Germline V gene data show CDR1 as SGHRS and CDR2 as YFSETQ. Trimming removed 1 base from V and 7 bases from J; junction bases left unmatched: 0. The CDR3 covers 13 residues.

In regard to this clonotype: This could be a read error, since a much larger clone is one nucleotide away. The chain joins TRBV27 to TRBJ1-4; 7 nucleotides agree with TRBD1. Germline V lookup: CDR1 MNHEY, CDR2 SMNVEV (reference sequence). This CDR3 is built from 14 residues. The CDR3 coding sequence is TGTACCAGCAGAACAGGGGCGTCTAATGAAAAACTGTTTTTT. It codes for CTSRTGASNEKLFF.

This clonotype came up many times. The chain has TRBV30 and TRBJ1-5; 8 bases match TRBD1. This CDR3 has 15 amino acids. With 2 bases clipped from V and 5 bases from J, the junction kept 8 bases outside the gene matches. Germline V gene lookup returns CDR1 GTSNPN and CDR2 SVGIG (reference sequence). CDR3 sequence reads: CAWSSGTGGYQPQHF. The CDR3 DNA sequence: TGTGCCTGGAGTTCGGGAACAGGGGGTTATCAGCCCCAGCATTTT.

The genes are TRBV3-1 and TRBJ2-5, with TRBD2 identical over 13 bases. V trimming: 4 bases; J trimming: 5 bases; junction bases outside the gene matches: 13. This CDR3 has 18 amino acids. Looked up from germline, CDR1 is LGHDT and CDR2 is YNNKEL (reference sequence). The CDR3, as DNA: TGTGCCAGCAGCCCCGGACTAGCGGGAGTTCAGTATGGGGAGACCCAGTACTTC. It translates to CASSPGLAGVQYGETQYF.

The chain uses TRBV13 and TRBJ2-7, with no clear D. Trimming took off 0 bases at V and 3 bases at J, with 12 bases between the two ends. This CDR3 comprises 15 residues. Germline V gene lookup returns CDR1 PRHDT and CDR2 FYEKMQ (reference sequence). CDR3: CASSLGGNNVYEQYF. CDR3 nucleotides: TGTGCCAGCAGCTTAGGAGGAAATAATGTCTACGAGCAGTACTTC.

Ten or more counts support this clonotype. The V gene is TRBV2, the J gene TRBJ2-2; 11 bases fit TRBD1. V was clipped by 7 bases and J by 4 bases; unmatched bases: 11. The CDR3 is made up of 17 amino acids. Germline V lookup: CDR1 SNHLY, CDR2 FYNNEI. CDR3 nucleotide sequence: TGTGCCAGCACCCGTGAAAGCGGGACAGGGGGCACCGGGGAGCTGTTTTTT. Translation: CASTRESGTGGTGELFF.

This clonotype was seen ten or more times. V gene TRBV28 combines with J gene TRBJ2-4; no firm D call. CDR3 size: 14 residues. The V and J ends lost 1 base and 5 bases respectively, with 9 bases between them. Germline V gene sequence: CDR1 MDHEN, CDR2 SYDVKM. Here the CDR3 reads CASSLSGAENIQYF. CDR3 coding DNA: TGTGCCAGCAGTTTATCCGGCGCAGAAAACATTCAGTACTTC.

This chain uses TRBV29-1 with TRBJ1-1; D unresolved. CDR3 length equals 13 residues. V lost 4 bases and J 1 base, leaving 10 bases between the germline ends. Per germline, CDR1 SQVTM and CDR2 ANQGSEA. The CDR3 spells CSVVRRENTEAFF. For the CDR3, the DNA is TGCAGCGTTGTTCGACGAGAGAACACTGAAGCTTTCTTT.

This clonotype was seen at least ten times. The V gene is TRBV11-2, the J gene TRBJ2-1; 7 bases align to TRBD2. V lost 1 base, J lost 10 bases, and 10 bases stayed unmatched. The CDR3 length is 15 residues. Germline assignment: CDR1 SGHAT and CDR2 FQNNGV. CDR3 in amino acids: CASSLVPGRGKEQFF. CDR3 sequence (DNA): TGTGCCAGCAGCTTAGTTCCGGGGCGGGGGAAGGAGCAGTTCTTC.

This clonotype appeared many times. This chain uses TRBV9 with TRBJ2-7; 14 bases align to TRBD2. V was clipped by 1 base and J by 6 bases; unmatched bases: 18. The V gene's germline CDR1 is SGDLS and CDR2 YYNGEE. The CDR3 covers 20 residues. The CDR3 spells CASSVQPGPGTSGSELEQYF. DNA of the CDR3: TGTGCCAGCAGCGTACAACCAGGTCCCGGGACTAGCGGGAGTGAACTCGAGCAGTACTTC.

This clonotype was recorded at least ten times. This chain connects TRBV29-1 to TRBJ1-1; TRBD1 might be the D (5 bases). The germline CDR1 and CDR2 sequences are SQVTM and ANQGSEA. V shed 4 bases and J shed 5 bases, with 11 bases lying between them. CDR3 size: 12 residues. CDR3 amino acids: CSVVGGETEAFF. The DNA of the CDR3 is TGCAGCGTTGTTGGAGGGGAGACTGAAGCTTTCTTT.

This clonotype was seen ten or more times. The chain recombines TRBV2 with TRBJ1-2; TRBD1 matches 8 bases. This CDR3 spans 15 amino acids. Unmatched junction bases numbered 9, after V lost 5 bases and J lost 4 bases. Germline V gene sequence: CDR1 SNHLY, CDR2 FYNNEI. CDR3 in amino acids: CASSPDRGFSYGYTF. As DNA, the CDR3 is TGTGCCAGCAGTCCCGACAGGGGATTTAGCTATGGCTACACCTTC. The full variable domain, its missing parts supplied by reference TRBV2 and TRBJ1-2, is EPEVTQTPSHQVTQMGQEVILRCVPISNHLYFYWYRQILGQKVEFLVSFYNNEISEKSEIFDDQFSVERPDGSNFTLKIRSTKLEDSAMYFCASSPDRGFSYGYTFGSGTRLTVV.

This clonotype was detected many times. The chain has TRBV18 and TRBJ2-5; D unresolved. This CDR3 is 12 amino acids long. V lost 3 bases, J lost 4 bases, and 6 bases lay in between. Germline CDR1 is KGHSH and CDR2 is LQKENI. In DNA form, the CDR3 reads TGTGCCAGCTCACCGGAAGGAGAGACCCAGTACTTC. Amino acid sequence: CASSPEGETQYF.

This chain links TRBV19 with TRBJ1-4, with 8 bases identical to TRBD1. This CDR3 region has 15 residues. Germline lookup yields CDR1 LNHDA and CDR2 SQIVND (reference sequence). Germline trimming cut 5 bases from V and 5 bases from J; bases unmatched to any gene: 7. The CDR3 loop is CASSDFRQGNEKLFF. The CDR3 nucleotides are TGTGCCAGTAGTGATTTTCGACAGGGGAATGAAAAACTGTTTTTT.

About this clonotype: A much larger clone lies one base from this, so it may be a read error. The gene calls are TRBV3-1 and TRBJ2-5; no clear D. V shed 3 bases and J shed 4 bases, with 18 bases lying between them. This CDR3 spans 16 amino acids. Looked up from germline, CDR1 is LGHDT and CDR2 is YNNKEL (reference sequence). The CDR3 region has the DNA TGTGCCAGCAGCCATATCCCGGACGGATCGGGAGAGACCCAGTACTTC. This encodes CASSHIPDGSGETQYF.